These T cell receptor beta chains were read from a single sample in a study of blood T cell repertoires in COVID-19. Method: immunoSEQ multiplex PCR; TCRdb's copy keeps in-frame clones and lacks some. The sample holds about 200,000 clones, approximately 91% seen once. Sequenced sample: peripheral blood. Receptors were obtained from a woman aged 40 to 55 who had recovered from COVID-19. Both conserved end residues are part of each CDR3. Fields, in order: D gene, V gene, clone size, CDR3 length, J gene, CDR3 DNA, CDR3 protein. D genes are given only for firm matches. For some rows the clone size is stated as once, few or many, or as a class when expanded; others skip it.

d_gene: .; v_gene: TRBV10-3; abundance: .; len: 17; j_gene: TRBJ1-2; CDR3nt: TGTGCCATCAGTGAGGGACAGTTGCGGAGGCGCGCCTATGGCTACACCTTC; CDR3aa: CAISEGQLRRRAYGYTF
d_gene: .; v_gene: TRBV30; abundance: once; len: 12; j_gene: TRBJ2-7; CDR3nt: TGTGCCTGGAGTGTACGAGGAAACGAGCAGTACTTC; CDR3aa: CAWSVRGNEQYF
d_gene: TRBD2; v_gene: TRBV14; abundance: .; len: 13; j_gene: TRBJ2-1; CDR3nt: TGTGCCAGCAGCCCGCGGGGGGCGGGAGAGCAGTTCTTC; CDR3aa: CASSPRGAGEQFF
d_gene: TRBD2; v_gene: TRBV18; abundance: .; len: 16; j_gene: TRBJ2-3; CDR3nt: TGTGCCAGCTCACCGTTATCCGGACTAGCGACAGATACGCAGTATTTT; CDR3aa: CASSPLSGLATDTQYF
d_gene: .; v_gene: TRBV9; abundance: .; len: 13; j_gene: TRBJ2-2; CDR3nt: TGTGCCAGCAGCGTAGTCTACACCGGGGAGCTGTTTTTT; CDR3aa: CASSVVYTGELFF
d_gene: .; v_gene: TRBV20-1; abundance: .; len: 12; j_gene: TRBJ2-7; CDR3nt: TGCAGTGCTAGTCTGACTGGTTACGAGCAGTACTTC; CDR3aa: CSASLTGYEQYF
d_gene: TRBD1; v_gene: TRBV19; abundance: .; len: 13; j_gene: TRBJ2-1; CDR3nt: TGTGCCACGAGACAGGGGCTCTACAATGAGCAGTTCTTC; CDR3aa: CATRQGLYNEQFF
d_gene: .; v_gene: TRBV2; abundance: .; len: 14; j_gene: TRBJ1-1; CDR3nt: TGTGCCAGCCGGAAAACAGGGCTGGGGACTGAAGCTTTCTTT; CDR3aa: CASRKTGLGTEAFF
d_gene: .; v_gene: TRBV5-1; abundance: .; len: 14; j_gene: TRBJ1-1; CDR3nt: TGCGCCAGCAGCCCCCATAGGACAAACACTGAAGCTTTCTTT; CDR3aa: CASSPHRTNTEAFF
d_gene: TRBD1; v_gene: TRBV6-6; abundance: .; len: 17; j_gene: TRBJ1-6; CDR3nt: TGTGCCAGCAGTCTCAGACAGGGTAGCTCCTATAATTCACCCCTCCACTTT; CDR3aa: CASSLRQGSSYNSPLHF
d_gene: TRBD2; v_gene: TRBV5-6; abundance: once; len: 18; j_gene: TRBJ2-1; CDR3nt: TGTGCCAGCAGCTTGGAGCGGGCTAGCGGAGGCTCCTACAATGAGCAGTTCTTC; CDR3aa: CASSLERASGGSYNEQFF
d_gene: .; v_gene: TRBV7-9; abundance: .; len: 16; j_gene: TRBJ2-7; CDR3nt: TGTGCCAGCAGCTTCCCGCCGGGGGACAGCTCCTACGAGCAGTACTTC; CDR3aa: CASSFPPGDSSYEQYF
d_gene: .; v_gene: TRBV4-1; abundance: .; len: 16; j_gene: TRBJ2-7; CDR3nt: TGCGCCAGCAGCCAAGTCGATCCAGCGGTGTCCTACGAGCAGTACTTC; CDR3aa: CASSQVDPAVSYEQYF
d_gene: TRBD1; v_gene: TRBV19; abundance: .; len: 15; j_gene: TRBJ2-1; CDR3nt: TGTGCCAGTAGTATTGGGACAGGGGGCTTCAATGAGCAGTTCTTC; CDR3aa: CASSIGTGGFNEQFF
d_gene: .; v_gene: TRBV12-3/TRBV12-4; abundance: .; len: 13; j_gene: TRBJ1-2; CDR3nt: TGTGCCACAAGGGAGGGCGACAACTATGGCTACACCTTC; CDR3aa: CATREGDNYGYTF
d_gene: TRBD2; v_gene: TRBV27; abundance: once; len: 17; j_gene: TRBJ2-3; CDR3nt: TGTGCCAGCAGTTCAAAGGCGCTAGCGGGAGACACAGATACGCAGTATTTT; CDR3aa: CASSSKALAGDTDTQYF
d_gene: TRBD1; v_gene: TRBV6-6; abundance: .; len: 14; j_gene: TRBJ2-5; CDR3nt: TGTGCCAGCAGATCAACAGGGGGAGCAGAGACCCAGTACTTC; CDR3aa: CASRSTGGAETQYF
d_gene: .; v_gene: TRBV2; abundance: .; len: 16; j_gene: TRBJ2-7; CDR3nt: TGTGCCAGCAGTGGATACGTGACTAGAAGCTCCTACGAGCAGTACTTC; CDR3aa: CASSGYVTRSSYEQYF
d_gene: .; v_gene: TRBV19; abundance: .; len: 15; j_gene: TRBJ1-1; CDR3nt: TGTGCCAGTACTACTCTTGGGGGCGCGGACACTGAAGCTTTCTTT; CDR3aa: CASTTLGGADTEAFF
d_gene: TRBD2; v_gene: TRBV4-2; abundance: once; len: 15; j_gene: TRBJ2-7; CDR3nt: TGTGCCAGCAGCCAAGATGTGCGGGGGGAGTACGAGCAGTACTTC; CDR3aa: CASSQDVRGEYEQYF
d_gene: TRBD1; v_gene: TRBV6-8; abundance: few; len: 17; j_gene: TRBJ1-1; CDR3nt: TGTGCCAGCAGTTATAGACAGGGGGCCGCCGGGAACACTGAAGCTTTCTTT; CDR3aa: CASSYRQGAAGNTEAFF
d_gene: TRBD1; v_gene: TRBV5-1; abundance: .; len: 15; j_gene: TRBJ2-5; CDR3nt: TGCGCCAGCAGCCCTCAGACAGGGGGCCCAGAGACCCAGTACTTC; CDR3aa: CASSPQTGGPETQYF
d_gene: TRBD2; v_gene: TRBV6-6; abundance: once; len: 16; j_gene: TRBJ2-7; CDR3nt: TGTGCCAGCAGTTCCATGGGACTAGCGGGAGTCTACGAGCAGTACTTC; CDR3aa: CASSSMGLAGVYEQYF
d_gene: TRBD1; v_gene: TRBV12-3/TRBV12-4; abundance: once; len: 13; j_gene: TRBJ1-2; CDR3nt: TGTGCCAGCAGTTTTAGGGACAGTAGTGGCTACACCTTC; CDR3aa: CASSFRDSSGYTF
d_gene: TRBD1; v_gene: TRBV2; abundance: .; len: 15; j_gene: TRBJ1-5; CDR3nt: TGTGCCAGCAGTGACTCCGCCAGGGGGAATCAGCCCCAGCATTTT; CDR3aa: CASSDSARGNQPQHF
d_gene: .; v_gene: TRBV3-1/TRBV3-2; abundance: .; len: 15; j_gene: TRBJ2-5; CDR3nt: TGTGCCAGCAGCCAAGACACCGGGACTCGGCGGGCCCAGTACTTC; CDR3aa: CASSQDTGTRRAQYF
d_gene: .; v_gene: TRBV19; abundance: .; len: 15; j_gene: TRBJ1-4; CDR3nt: TGTGCCAGTAGAACCATACAGGGTTCCGGGGAAAAACTGTTTTTT; CDR3aa: CASRTIQGSGEKLFF
d_gene: TRBD2; v_gene: TRBV6-5; abundance: .; len: 15; j_gene: TRBJ2-7; CDR3nt: TGTGCCAGCAGCCAGGGACTAGCGGGAGGTTACGAGCAGTACTTC; CDR3aa: CASSQGLAGGYEQYF
d_gene: TRBD1; v_gene: TRBV28; abundance: .; len: 15; j_gene: TRBJ1-2; CDR3nt: TGTGCCAGCAGAGTGCAGGGACAGGGGGTAAGGGGCTACACCTTC; CDR3aa: CASRVQGQGVRGYTF
d_gene: TRBD1; v_gene: TRBV27; abundance: .; len: 14; j_gene: TRBJ2-1; CDR3nt: TGTGCCAGCGCCTCGGGACAGTTATACAATGAGCAGTTCTTC; CDR3aa: CASASGQLYNEQFF
d_gene: TRBD2; v_gene: TRBV19; abundance: .; len: 17; j_gene: TRBJ2-7; CDR3nt: TGTGCCAGTAGTACCGGGACTAGCGGGATTGGTTACGGGGAGCAGTACTTC; CDR3aa: CASSTGTSGIGYGEQYF
d_gene: TRBD2; v_gene: TRBV6-2/TRBV6-3; abundance: .; len: 21; j_gene: TRBJ2-1; CDR3nt: TGTGCCAGCAGCTCGGTGGCTAGGGGACTAGCGGGTGGGGGGTACTACAATGAGCAGTTCTTC; CDR3aa: CASSSVARGLAGGGYYNEQFF
d_gene: .; v_gene: TRBV30; abundance: .; len: 13; j_gene: TRBJ1-2; CDR3nt: TGTGCCTGGAGTCCTGGAGGGGAGTATGGCTACACCTTC; CDR3aa: CAWSPGGEYGYTF
d_gene: .; v_gene: TRBV28; abundance: .; len: 16; j_gene: TRBJ1-5; CDR3nt: TGTGCCAGCAGATCCTCCCGGTCGGGGGATCGCCAGCCCCAGCATTTT; CDR3aa: CASRSSRSGDRQPQHF
d_gene: TRBD1; v_gene: TRBV15; abundance: .; len: 16; j_gene: TRBJ2-3; CDR3nt: TGTGCCACCAGCAGAGATTCAGGGGGCCCCGCAGATACGCAGTATTTT; CDR3aa: CATSRDSGGPADTQYF
d_gene: .; v_gene: TRBV19; abundance: few; len: 14; j_gene: TRBJ1-2; CDR3nt: TGTGCCAGTAGTATCCAGGCGGGGGGATATGGCTACACCTTC; CDR3aa: CASSIQAGGYGYTF
d_gene: .; v_gene: TRBV28; abundance: .; len: 14; j_gene: TRBJ2-3; CDR3nt: TGTGCCAGCAGTCCGGCGGGGGCTATCAATACGCAGTATTTT; CDR3aa: CASSPAGAINTQYF
d_gene: TRBD2; v_gene: TRBV15; abundance: .; len: 14; j_gene: TRBJ2-2; CDR3nt: TGTGCCACCAGCAGGCGGGAGGGGTCCGGGGAGCTGTTTTTT; CDR3aa: CATSRREGSGELFF
d_gene: TRBD2; v_gene: TRBV12-5; abundance: .; len: 17; j_gene: TRBJ2-1; CDR3nt: TGTGCTAGTGGTTTGGGGTCTACGGGCGGGAGTTTCTATGAGCAGTTCTTC; CDR3aa: CASGLGSTGGSFYEQFF
d_gene: .; v_gene: TRBV11-2; abundance: .; len: 13; j_gene: TRBJ2-7; CDR3nt: TGTGCCAGCAGCTCGGGACACCTCTACGAGCAGTACTTC; CDR3aa: CASSSGHLYEQYF
d_gene: .; v_gene: TRBV7-6; abundance: .; len: 15; j_gene: TRBJ1-1; CDR3nt: TGTGCCAGCAGCCCCTGGGGGGGGCAGGGCACTGAAGCTTTCTTT; CDR3aa: CASSPWGGQGTEAFF
d_gene: TRBD2; v_gene: TRBV7-2; abundance: .; len: 16; j_gene: TRBJ2-3; CDR3nt: TGTGCCAGCAGCCTGCTGACTAGCGGGAGCACTACTACGCAGTATTTT; CDR3aa: CASSLLTSGSTTTQYF
d_gene: .; v_gene: TRBV7-9; abundance: .; len: 14; j_gene: TRBJ2-1; CDR3nt: TGTGCCAGCAGCTTAGAGAAGAGTTGGAATGAGCAGTTCTTC; CDR3aa: CASSLEKSWNEQFF
d_gene: TRBD1; v_gene: TRBV29-1; abundance: .; len: 13; j_gene: TRBJ2-3; CDR3nt: TGCAGCGCACAGGGGGTCGGCACAGATACGCAGTATTTT; CDR3aa: CSAQGVGTDTQYF
d_gene: TRBD1; v_gene: TRBV28; abundance: .; len: 13; j_gene: TRBJ2-3; CDR3nt: TGTGCCAGCACCCTTCAGGGGGCAGATACGCAGTATTTT; CDR3aa: CASTLQGADTQYF
d_gene: TRBD1; v_gene: TRBV27; abundance: .; len: 14; j_gene: TRBJ1-6; CDR3nt: TGTGCCAGCAGTCTTGACAGGGCGGGTTCACCCCTCCACTTT; CDR3aa: CASSLDRAGSPLHF
d_gene: TRBD1; v_gene: TRBV27; abundance: few; len: 15; j_gene: TRBJ1-6; CDR3nt: TGTGCCAGCAGTCTCACAGGGGTCGGTAATTCACCCCTCCACTTT; CDR3aa: CASSLTGVGNSPLHF
d_gene: TRBD1; v_gene: TRBV29-1; abundance: .; len: 15; j_gene: TRBJ2-5; CDR3nt: TGCAGCGTTGAAGATCGGACAGGGGATCAAGAGACCCAGTACTTC; CDR3aa: CSVEDRTGDQETQYF
d_gene: TRBD2; v_gene: TRBV7-8; abundance: .; len: 15; j_gene: TRBJ2-4; CDR3nt: TGTGCCAGCAGCTTAATAGCGGGAGTTGAAAACATTCAGTACTTC; CDR3aa: CASSLIAGVENIQYF
d_gene: TRBD1; v_gene: TRBV11-2; abundance: once; len: 15; j_gene: TRBJ2-7; CDR3nt: TGTGCCAGCAGGAAGGGACAGGGCGGTACGGACGAGCAGTACTTC; CDR3aa: CASRKGQGGTDEQYF
d_gene: .; v_gene: TRBV7-8; abundance: .; len: 12; j_gene: TRBJ2-7; CDR3nt: TGTGCCAGCAGCTTATCCATCTACGAGCAGTACTTC; CDR3aa: CASSLSIYEQYF
d_gene: .; v_gene: TRBV3-1/TRBV3-2; abundance: .; len: 13; j_gene: TRBJ2-1; CDR3nt: TGTGCCAGCAGCCAAGGGGGACTTCAGGAGCAGTTCTTC; CDR3aa: CASSQGGLQEQFF
d_gene: .; v_gene: TRBV3-1/TRBV3-2; abundance: .; len: 13; j_gene: TRBJ2-1; CDR3nt: TGTGCCAGCAGCCAAGATGGCGGGAATAGTCAGTTCTTC; CDR3aa: CASSQDGGNSQFF
d_gene: .; v_gene: TRBV3-1/TRBV3-2; abundance: .; len: 14; j_gene: TRBJ1-1; CDR3nt: TGTGCCAGCAGCCACGACAGGAGGAACACTGAAGCTTTCTTT; CDR3aa: CASSHDRRNTEAFF
d_gene: TRBD2; v_gene: TRBV19; abundance: .; len: 14; j_gene: TRBJ2-3; CDR3nt: TGTGCCAGTAGTACCCTAGCGGGCACAGATACGCAGTATTTT; CDR3aa: CASSTLAGTDTQYF
d_gene: .; v_gene: TRBV3-1/TRBV3-2; abundance: .; len: 14; j_gene: TRBJ2-7; CDR3nt: TGTGCCAGCAGCCAGAGGCAGGAGGGCTACGAGCAGTACTTC; CDR3aa: CASSQRQEGYEQYF
d_gene: TRBD1; v_gene: TRBV28; abundance: .; len: 14; j_gene: TRBJ1-3; CDR3nt: TGTGCCAGCAGTTCGCCGGGACAGACGAACACCATATATTTT; CDR3aa: CASSSPGQTNTIYF
d_gene: TRBD1; v_gene: TRBV24-1; abundance: .; len: 18; j_gene: TRBJ2-7; CDR3nt: TGTGCCACCAGTGACCGTGGGACAGGGGCAACGAGCTCCTACGAGCAGTACTTC; CDR3aa: CATSDRGTGATSSYEQYF
d_gene: TRBD1; v_gene: TRBV7-9; abundance: .; len: 14; j_gene: TRBJ1-4; CDR3nt: TGTGCCAGCAGCGGACAGGGAGTAAATGAAAAACTGTTTTTT; CDR3aa: CASSGQGVNEKLFF
d_gene: TRBD2; v_gene: TRBV9; abundance: once; len: 14; j_gene: TRBJ2-1; CDR3nt: TGTGCCAGCAGCGTAGGTGGGAGGGCCTCTGAGCAGTTCTTC; CDR3aa: CASSVGGRASEQFF